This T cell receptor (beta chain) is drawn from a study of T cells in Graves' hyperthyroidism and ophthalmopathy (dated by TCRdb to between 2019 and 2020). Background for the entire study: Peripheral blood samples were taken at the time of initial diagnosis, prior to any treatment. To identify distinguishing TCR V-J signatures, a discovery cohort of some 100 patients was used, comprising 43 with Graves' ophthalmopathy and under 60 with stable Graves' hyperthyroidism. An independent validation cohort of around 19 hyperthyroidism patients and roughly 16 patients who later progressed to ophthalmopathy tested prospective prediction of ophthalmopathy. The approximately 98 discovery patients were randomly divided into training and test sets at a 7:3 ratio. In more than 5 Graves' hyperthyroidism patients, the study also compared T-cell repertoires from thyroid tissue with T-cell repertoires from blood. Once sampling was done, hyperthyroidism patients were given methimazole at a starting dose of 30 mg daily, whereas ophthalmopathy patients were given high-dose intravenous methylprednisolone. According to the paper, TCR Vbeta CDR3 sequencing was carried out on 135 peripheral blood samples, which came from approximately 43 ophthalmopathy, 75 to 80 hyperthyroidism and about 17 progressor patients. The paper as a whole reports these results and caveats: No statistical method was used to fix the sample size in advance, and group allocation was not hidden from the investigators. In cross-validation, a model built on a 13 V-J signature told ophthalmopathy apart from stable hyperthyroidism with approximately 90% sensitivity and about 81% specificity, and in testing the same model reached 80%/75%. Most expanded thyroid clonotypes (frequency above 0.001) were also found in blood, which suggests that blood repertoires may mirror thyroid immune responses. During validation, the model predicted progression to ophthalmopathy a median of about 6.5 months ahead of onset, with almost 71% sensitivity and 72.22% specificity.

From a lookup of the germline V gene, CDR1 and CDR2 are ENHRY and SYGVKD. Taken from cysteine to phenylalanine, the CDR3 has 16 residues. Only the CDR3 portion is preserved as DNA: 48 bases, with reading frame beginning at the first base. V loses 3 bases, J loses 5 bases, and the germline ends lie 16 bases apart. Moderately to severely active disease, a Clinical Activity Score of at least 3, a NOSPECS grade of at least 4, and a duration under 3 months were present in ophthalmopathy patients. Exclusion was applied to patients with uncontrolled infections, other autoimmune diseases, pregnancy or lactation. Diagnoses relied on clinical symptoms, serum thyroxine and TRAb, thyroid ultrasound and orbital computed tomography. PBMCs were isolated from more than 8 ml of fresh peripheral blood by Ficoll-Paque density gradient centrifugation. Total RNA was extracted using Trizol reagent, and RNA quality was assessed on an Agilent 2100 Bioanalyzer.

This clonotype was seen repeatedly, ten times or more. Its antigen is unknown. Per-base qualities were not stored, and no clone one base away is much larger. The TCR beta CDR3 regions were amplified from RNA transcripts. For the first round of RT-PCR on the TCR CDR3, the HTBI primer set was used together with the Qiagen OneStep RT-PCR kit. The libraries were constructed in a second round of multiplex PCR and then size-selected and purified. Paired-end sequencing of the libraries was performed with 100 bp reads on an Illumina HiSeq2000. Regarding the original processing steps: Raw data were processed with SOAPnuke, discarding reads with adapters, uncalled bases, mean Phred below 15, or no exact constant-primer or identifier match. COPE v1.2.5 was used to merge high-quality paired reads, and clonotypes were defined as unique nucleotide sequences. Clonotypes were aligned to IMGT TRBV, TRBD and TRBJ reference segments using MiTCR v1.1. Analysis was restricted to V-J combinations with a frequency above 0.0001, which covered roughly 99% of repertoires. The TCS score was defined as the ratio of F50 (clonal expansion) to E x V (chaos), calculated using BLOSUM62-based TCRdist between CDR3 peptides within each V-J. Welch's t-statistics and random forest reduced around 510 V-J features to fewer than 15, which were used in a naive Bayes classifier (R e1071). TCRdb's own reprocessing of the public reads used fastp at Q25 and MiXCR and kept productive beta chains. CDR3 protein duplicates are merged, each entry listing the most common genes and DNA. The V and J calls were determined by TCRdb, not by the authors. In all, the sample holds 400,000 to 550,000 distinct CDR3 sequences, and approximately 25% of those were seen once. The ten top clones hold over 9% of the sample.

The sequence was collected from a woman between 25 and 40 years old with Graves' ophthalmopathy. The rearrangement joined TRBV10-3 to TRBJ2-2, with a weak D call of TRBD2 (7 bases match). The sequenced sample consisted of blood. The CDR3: CAISDPPGGRTGELFF. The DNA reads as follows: TGTGCCATCAGTGACCCTCCGGGGGGCAGGACCGGGGAGCTGTTTTTT.